What follows are 30 T cell receptor beta chains derived from one specimen sequenced in a study of blood T cell repertoires in COVID-19. The repertoire was sequenced with immunoSEQ multiplex PCR; TCRdb's copy has only in-frame clones and lacks some. Among 130,000 or so clones listed, 82% were seen once. Sequencing input: peripheral blood. These receptor sequences come from a human donor in a cohort sampled during active COVID-19.

V and J are TRBV5-1 and TRBJ2-7; tentatively, D is TRBD1 (6 bases). The CDR3 is 14 residues long. V was pared by 0 bases and J by 0 bases, with 7 bases between. In germline, CDR1 is SGHRS, CDR2 YFSETQ. The CDR3 DNA reads TGCGCCAGCAGCTTGGGACAGGCCTCCTACGAGCAGTACTTC. The encoded protein is CASSLGQASYEQYF.

The J gene is TRBJ2-5, the V gene TRBV7-8; TRBD2 agrees at 9 bases. Germline assignment: CDR1 SGHVS and CDR2 FQNEAQ. V dropped 5 bases and J dropped 5; count of bases not matched to a gene: 12. The CDR3 extends over 16 amino acids. CDR3 region: CASSPFSGGAGETQYF. The CDR3 DNA follows: TGTGCCAGCAGCCCGTTTAGCGGGGGCGCCGGGGAGACCCAGTACTTC. Looking up the rest from reference TRBV7-8 and TRBJ2-5 gives the full variable domain: GAGVSQSPRYKVAKRGQDVALRCDPISGHVSLFWYQQALGQGPEFLTYFQNEAQLDKSGLPSDRFFAERPEGSVSTLKIQRTQQEDSAVYLCASSPFSGGAGETQYFGPGTRLLVL.

The V call is TRBV12-3 or TRBV12-4, the J call TRBJ1-1; D ambiguous. CDR3 length equals 13 residues. V lost 4 bases and J lost 3, with 9 bases in between. The CDR3 loop is CASSSSWHTEAFF. Here the CDR3 DNA reads TGTGCCAGCAGTTCGTCTTGGCACACTGAAGCTTTCTTT.

V is TRBV15 and J is TRBJ1-4, with 7 bases fitting TRBD1. The germline V gene encodes CDR1 LNHNV and CDR2 YYDKDF (reference sequence). CDR3 size: 15 residues. V was pared by 3 bases and J by 4 bases, with 5 bases of the junction left unmatched. Here the CDR3 DNA reads TGTGCCACCAGCAGCACGGGACAGCTTAATGAAAAACTGTTTTTT. It encodes CATSSTGQLNEKLFF. The full variable domain, with the rest looked up from reference TRBV15 and TRBJ1-4, is DAMVIQNPRYQVTQFGKPVTLSCSQTLNHNVMYWYQQKSSQAPKLLFHYYDKDFNNEADTPDNFQSRRPNTSFCFLDIRSPGLGDTAMYLCATSSTGQLNEKLFFGSGTQLSVL.

This clone appeared a single time. This sequence joins TRBV5-5 and TRBJ2-5, with D perhaps TRBD1 (6 bases). This CDR3 has 16 residues. V dropped 0 bases and J dropped 2 bases, with 14 bases sitting between them. The V gene's germline CDR1 is SGHKS and CDR2 YYEKEE (reference sequence). DNA for the CDR3: TGTGCCAGCAGCTTGGTTCGGACAGTCGGACAAGAGACCCAGTACTTC. Translated: CASSLVRTVGQETQYF.

The chain employs TRBV6-5 and TRBJ2-2; D ambiguous. V lost 2 bases and J 0 bases, leaving 7 bases between the germline ends. This CDR3 comprises 15 residues. CDR1 is MNHEY, CDR2 SVGAGI, per germline. This CDR3 is CASSYGQANTGELFF. The CDR3 coding sequence is TGTGCCAGCAGTTACGGGCAGGCGAACACCGGGGAGCTGTTTTTT.

The chain is built from TRBV10-3 and TRBJ1-2; maybe TRBD1 (5 bases). The CDR3 contains 15 residues. Trimming pared 2 bases from V and 6 bases from J, leaving 16 bases between. The germline V gene has CDR1 ENHRY and CDR2 SYGVKD. The DNA of the CDR3 is TGTGCCATCAGTGAGACGGGTTTTCGGGGGGATGGCTACACCTTC. This sequence encodes CAISETGFRGDGYTF.

This clone was observed once. The J gene is TRBJ2-3, the V gene TRBV7-8; TRBD1 matches 7 bases. This CDR3 region has 15 residues. J gave up 1 base and V 5 bases, and 6 bases lay outside the gene matches. Germline V lookup: CDR1 SGHVS, CDR2 FQNEAQ. The CDR3 DNA reads TGTGCCAGCAGCGTCTACAGGGGCCGCACAGATACGCAGTATTTT. Translated: CASSVYRGRTDTQYF.

This sequence joins TRBV6-2 or TRBV6-3 and TRBJ1-2; D gene unclear. Deletions cut 5 bases from V and 3 bases from J, with 10 bases between. Germline-derived CDR1 and CDR2 are MNHEY and SVGEGT. The CDR3 has 13 residues. In DNA, the CDR3 is TGTGCCAGCAGTCGAATGGAGGACTATGGCTACACCTTC. It specifies CASSRMEDYGYTF.

The V call is TRBV28, the J call TRBJ2-7; D is perhaps TRBD1 (6 bases). The CDR3 has 13 residues. The germline CDR1 and CDR2 sequences are MDHEN and SYDVKM. V lost 7 bases and J lost 1, with 11 bases in between. The CDR3 reads CASTYGQSYEQYF. DNA for the CDR3: TGTGCCAGCACATACGGACAGTCCTACGAGCAGTACTTC.

The chain links TRBV2 to TRBJ2-4; 9 bases align to TRBD1. Trimming at V came to 6 bases and at J to 9 bases, leaving 6 bases not matched to a gene. Germline V gives CDR1 SNHLY, CDR2 FYNNEI. This CDR3 region has 13 residues. DNA for the CDR3: TGTGCCAGCAGGGGAGGACAGGGGAGCATTCAGTACTTC. The encoded protein is CASRGGQGSIQYF.

This clone was seen a handful of times. The gene calls are TRBV19 and TRBJ1-1; 8 bases are shared with TRBD1. The germline CDR1 and CDR2 sequences are LNHDA and SQIVND (reference sequence). The CDR3 covers 15 residues. The V and J ends lost 5 bases and 0 bases, in that order; junction bases with no gene match: 5. As DNA, the CDR3 is TGTGCCAGTAGTCCTCCGGACAGGGTGAACACTGAAGCTTTCTTT. Translated: CASSPPDRVNTEAFF.

This chain links TRBV18 with TRBJ2-4, with 10 bases lining up with TRBD1. This CDR3 spans 18 amino acids. V lost 3 bases, J lost 4 bases, and 12 bases stayed unmatched. From germline, CDR1 is KGHSH and CDR2 LQKENI. The CDR3 DNA reads as TGTGCCAGCTCACCCCCCACCGGGACAGGGGATGGAAAAAACATTCAGTACTTC. Its protein is CASSPPTGTGDGKNIQYF.

This chain connects TRBV18 to TRBJ1-1, with D hard to call. Trimming cost V 3 bases and J 4 bases, with 6 bases left between them. The CDR3 contains 12 residues. Per the germline V gene, CDR1 is KGHSH and CDR2 is LQKENI. The DNA of the CDR3 is TGTGCCAGCTCACCTTCGGTCACTGAAGCTTTCTTT. As protein: CASSPSVTEAFF.

For this clone: Additional DNA sequences in this sample encode the identical CDR3. The chain combines TRBV5-6 with TRBJ2-2, with 7 positions matching TRBD2. The junction had 16 bases not matched to a gene; V was cut back by 4 bases and J by 7 bases. The CDR3 is 17 amino acids. Germline values: CDR1 SGHDT, CDR2 YYEEEE. The CDR3 sequence: CASSLARSRGSGGELFF. CDR3 nucleotides: TGTGCCAGCAGCCTGGCCAGGTCGCGGGGGTCCGGCGGGGAGCTGTTTTTT.

This chain joins TRBV6-5 and TRBJ2-2; 8 bases are a match to TRBD2. The length of the CDR3 is 14 residues. Trimming took 8 bases from V and 1 from J; bases not matched to a gene: 3. CDR1 is MNHEY, CDR2 SVGAGI, per germline. CDR3 DNA: TGTGCCAGCTGGCTAGCGGGGAACACCGGGGAGCTGTTTTTT. It encodes CASWLAGNTGELFF.

V usage is TRBV7-7 and J usage is TRBJ2-5; D is possibly TRBD2 (7 bases). Germline V gene data show CDR1 as SSHAT and CDR2 as FNYEAQ (reference sequence). V was clipped by 5 bases and J by 1 base, with 14 bases between them. The CDR3 has 15 residues. CDR3 sequence: CASSRGRGTQETQYF. Written as DNA, the CDR3 is TGTGCCAGCAGCAGGGGGAGGGGGACCCAAGAGACCCAGTACTTC. The variable domain in full, with the rest retrieved from reference TRBV7-7 and TRBJ2-5, is GAGVSQSPRYKVTKRGQDVTLRCDPISSHATLYWYQQALGQGPEFLTYFNYEAQPDKSGLPSDRFSAERPEGSISTLTIQRTEQRDSAMYRCASSRGRGTQETQYFGPGTRLLVL.

The V call is TRBV4-1, the J call TRBJ1-4; 9 nucleotides line up with TRBD1. Losses at the gene ends were 0 bases for V and 5 bases for J; bases not matched to a gene: 7. Germline assignment: CDR1 MGHRA and CDR2 YSYEKL. This CDR3 has 17 amino acids. In DNA, the CDR3 is TGCGCCAGCAGCCAAGAGTCCCCGGGACAGGGAAATGAAAAACTGTTTTTT. Residues: CASSQESPGQGNEKLFF.

Note on this clone: This same CDR3 is encoded by further DNA sequences in the sample. This chain uses TRBV6-2 or TRBV6-3 with TRBJ1-1, with D tentatively TRBD1 (5 bases). Germline loops: CDR1 MNHEY, CDR2 SVGEGT. The CDR3 has 14 residues. Trimming cost V 2 bases and J 1 base, with 8 bases left between them. CDR3 nucleotide sequence: TGTGCCAGCAGTTACGGCCAGGGGAACACTGAAGCTTTCTTT. It translates to CASSYGQGNTEAFF.

This sequence joins TRBV6-6 and TRBJ2-4; D remains ambiguous. V was cut by 5 bases and J by 0 bases, with 14 bases left in between. There are 16 residues in the CDR3. Germline assignment: CDR1 MNHNY and CDR2 SVGAGI (reference sequence). The CDR3, as DNA: TGTGCCAGCAGTCAACGGTCGGTTCTAGCCAAAAACATTCAGTACTTC. This codes for CASSQRSVLAKNIQYF.

V is TRBV2 and J is TRBJ2-1; D is ambiguous. The V and J ends lost 5 bases and 0 bases respectively, with 8 bases between them. CDR1 and CDR2 (germline): SNHLY, FYNNEI. CDR3 size: 14 residues. CDR3 nucleotide sequence: TGTGCCAGCAGTCGGGTGAGCTCCTACAATGAGCAGTTCTTC. Its translation: CASSRVSSYNEQFF.

This clone was seen a few times. The chain employs TRBV7-9 and TRBJ2-2; possibly TRBD2 for D (7 bases). Germline V gene sequence: CDR1 SEHNR, CDR2 FQNEAQ (reference sequence). The length of the CDR3 is 15 residues. Trimming took 3 bases from V and 9 from J, leaving 17 bases between them. CDR3 loop: CASSFQGSGGRELFF. CDR3 bases: TGTGCCAGCAGCTTCCAGGGGTCGGGAGGCCGGGAGCTGTTTTTT.

The chain employs TRBV19 and TRBJ2-2; 10 bases agree with TRBD1. Germline V lookup: CDR1 LNHDA, CDR2 SQIVND (reference sequence). The V and J ends lost 1 base and 0 bases, in that order; junction bases with no gene match: 8. The CDR3 has 19 amino acids. In DNA, the CDR3 is TGTGCCAGTAGTATAGTCATCCCCGGGACAGGGGCGAACACCGGGGAGCTGTTTTTT. It codes for CASSIVIPGTGANTGELFF.

The chain recombines TRBV18 with TRBJ2-5; D perhaps matches TRBD1 (6 bases). The V and J ends lost 3 bases and 1 base respectively, with 9 bases between them. The CDR3 consists of 14 residues. Germline CDR1 reads KGHSH; CDR2 reads LQKENI. The CDR3 spells CASSPRDIQETQYF. DNA of the CDR3: TGTGCCAGCTCACCCCGGGACATCCAAGAGACCCAGTACTTC.

This chain joins TRBV11-3 and TRBJ1-1; 8 nucleotides match TRBD1. V was pared by 5 bases and J by 1 base, with 12 bases of the junction left unmatched. The CDR3 contains 17 residues. Germline CDR1 SGHNT, CDR2 YENEEA. CDR3 sequence (DNA): TGTGCCAGCAGCAACGGACAGGGAACCCCCCCGAACACTGAAGCTTTCTTT. The encoded protein is CASSNGQGTPPNTEAFF.

The chain carries TRBV10-3 and TRBJ2-1, with 7 nucleotides matching TRBD1. Germline V gene data show CDR1 as ENHRY and CDR2 as SYGVKD. With 3 bases clipped from V and 4 bases from J, the junction kept 9 bases outside the gene matches. The CDR3 extends over 16 amino acids. The CDR3 loop reads CAISETGQDPYNEQFF. The CDR3 coding sequence is TGTGCCATCAGTGAAACCGGACAGGATCCTTACAATGAGCAGTTCTTC.

The CDR3 is CASSLSSSNQPQHF. The DNA of the CDR3 is TGTGCCAGCAGCTTGAGTAGTAGCAATCAGCCCCAGCATTTT. The J gene is TRBJ1-5, the V gene TRBV7-2; D not resolved. CDR1 and CDR2 from the germline V gene are SGHTA and FQGNSA. This CDR3 spans 14 amino acids. The V end lost 3 bases, the J end lost 0 bases, and 6 bases lay between the germline ends.

This clone occurred once. The V and J genes are TRBV3-1 (or the pseudogene TRBV3-2) and TRBJ1-1; TRBD1 matches at 7 bases. Germline loops: CDR1 LGHDT, CDR2 YNNKEL (reference sequence). The V and J ends lost 1 base and 10 bases, in that order; junction bases with no gene match: 6. The CDR3 runs 13 residues. The CDR3 DNA reads as TGTGCCAGCAGCCAAGGGTCGAGGACAGGAGCTTTCTTT. This encodes CASSQGSRTGAFF.

The CDR3 loop is CASSRGWDTGELFF. The DNA for the CDR3 is TGTGCCAGCAGCCGCGGGTGGGACACCGGGGAGCTGTTTTTT. The chain carries TRBV6-5 and TRBJ2-2, with a tentative D call TRBD2 (5 bases). The CDR3 contains 14 residues. Looked up from germline, CDR1 is MNHEY and CDR2 is SVGAGI. V gave up 6 bases and J gave up 3 bases, with 11 bases separating them.

This chain joins TRBV28 and TRBJ2-7, with 8 bases aligning to TRBD2. Germline V gives CDR1 MDHEN, CDR2 SYDVKM. Trimming took 5 bases from V and 3 from J; bases not matched to a gene: 9. The CDR3 runs 15 residues. Here the CDR3 reads CASSPPGTRGYEQYF. CDR3 in DNA: TGTGCCAGCAGTCCTCCCGGGACTAGAGGCTACGAGCAGTACTTC.